One TCR beta chain is described in this entry. Its antigen is undetermined. Compared with germline, one end of the junction differs, possibly owing to a read error. The sample comes from a study of T cell responses to AZD1222 COVID-19 vaccine. Study-level points and caveats: Across the whole spike, CD4 TCRs peaked at regions 160-218 and 743-854. In all cases, repertoires were sampled only after the peak T cell response.

The germline CDR1 and CDR2 sequences are LGHDT and YNNKEL (reference sequence). The CDR3 consists of 15 residues. Libraries were prepared by immunoSEQ multiplex PCR; TCRdb keeps only in-frame clonotypes and omits some of them. The data contain about 150,000 clones, 88% of them singletons. The material was peripheral blood, obtained on day 0 of AZD1222 vaccination. The receptor was derived from an adult in good health. This sequence joins TRBV3-1 (or the pseudogene TRBV3-2) and TRBJ2-2; perhaps TRBD1 as D (5 bases). The CDR3: CASSQGAGNAGELFF. The CDR3 bases are TGTGCCAGCAGCCAAGGAGCAGGGAACGCCGGGGAGCTGTTTTTT.